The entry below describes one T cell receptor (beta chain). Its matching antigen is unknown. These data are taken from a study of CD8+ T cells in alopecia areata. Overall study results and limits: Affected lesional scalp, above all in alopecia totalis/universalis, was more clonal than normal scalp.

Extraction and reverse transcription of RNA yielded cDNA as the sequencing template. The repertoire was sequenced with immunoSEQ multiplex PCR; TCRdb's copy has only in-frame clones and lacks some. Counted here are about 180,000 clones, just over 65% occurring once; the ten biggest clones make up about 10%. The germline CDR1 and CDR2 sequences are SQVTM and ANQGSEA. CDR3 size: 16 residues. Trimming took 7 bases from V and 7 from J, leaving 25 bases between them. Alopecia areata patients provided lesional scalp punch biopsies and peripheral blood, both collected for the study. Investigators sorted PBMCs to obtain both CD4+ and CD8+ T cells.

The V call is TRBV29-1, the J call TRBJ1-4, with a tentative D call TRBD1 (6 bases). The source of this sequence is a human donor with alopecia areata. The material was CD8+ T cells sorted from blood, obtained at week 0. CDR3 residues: CSALPTTGQGGEKLFF. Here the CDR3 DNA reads TGCAGCGCCCTACCAACGACAGGCCAAGGTGGTGAAAAACTGTTTTTT.